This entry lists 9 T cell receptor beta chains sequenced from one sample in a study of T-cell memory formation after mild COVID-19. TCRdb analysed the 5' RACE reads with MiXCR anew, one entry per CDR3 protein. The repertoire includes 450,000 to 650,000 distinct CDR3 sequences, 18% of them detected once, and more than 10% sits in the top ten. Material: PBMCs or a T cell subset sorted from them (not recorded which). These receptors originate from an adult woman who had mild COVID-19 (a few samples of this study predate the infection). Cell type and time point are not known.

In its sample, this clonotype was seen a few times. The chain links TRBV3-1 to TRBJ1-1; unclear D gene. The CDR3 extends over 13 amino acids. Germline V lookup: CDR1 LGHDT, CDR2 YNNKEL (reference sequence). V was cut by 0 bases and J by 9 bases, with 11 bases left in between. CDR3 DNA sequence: TGTGCCAGCAGCCAAGAACCCCCCCGCAAAGCTTTCTTT. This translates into CASSQEPPRKAFF.

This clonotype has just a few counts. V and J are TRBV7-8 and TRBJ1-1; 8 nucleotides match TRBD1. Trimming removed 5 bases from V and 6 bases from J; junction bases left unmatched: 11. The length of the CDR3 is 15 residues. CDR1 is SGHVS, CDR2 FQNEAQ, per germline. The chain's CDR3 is CASSGQGIGRAEAFF. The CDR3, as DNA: TGTGCCAGCAGCGGACAGGGTATAGGCCGTGCTGAAGCTTTCTTT.

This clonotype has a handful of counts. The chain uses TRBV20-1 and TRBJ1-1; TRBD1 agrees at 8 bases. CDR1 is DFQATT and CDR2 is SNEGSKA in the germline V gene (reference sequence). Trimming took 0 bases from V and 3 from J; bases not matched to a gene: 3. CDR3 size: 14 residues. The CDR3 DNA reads TGCAGTGCTAGAGATACAGGGGGTGACACTGAAGCTTTCTTT. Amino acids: CSARDTGGDTEAFF.

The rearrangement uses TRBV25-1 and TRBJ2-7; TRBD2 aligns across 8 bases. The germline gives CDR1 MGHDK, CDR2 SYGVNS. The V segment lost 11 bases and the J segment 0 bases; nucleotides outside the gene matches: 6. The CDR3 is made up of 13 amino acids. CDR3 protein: CASRGAASYEQYF. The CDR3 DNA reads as TGTGCCTCGCGGGGGGCTGCCTCCTACGAGCAGTACTTC.

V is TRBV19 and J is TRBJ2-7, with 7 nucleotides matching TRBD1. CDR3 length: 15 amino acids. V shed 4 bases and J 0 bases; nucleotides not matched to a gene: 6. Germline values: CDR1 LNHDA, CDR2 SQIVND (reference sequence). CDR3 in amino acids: CASSTDRAHSYEQYF. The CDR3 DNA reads TGTGCCAGTAGTACCGACAGGGCCCACTCCTACGAGCAGTACTTC.

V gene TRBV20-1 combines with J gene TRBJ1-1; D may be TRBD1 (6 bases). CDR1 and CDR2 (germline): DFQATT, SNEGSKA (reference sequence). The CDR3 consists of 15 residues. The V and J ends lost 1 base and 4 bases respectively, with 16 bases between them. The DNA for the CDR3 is TGCAGTGCTAGAGTTTCTATCGGGGGCGGCACTGAAGCTTTCTTT. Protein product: CSARVSIGGGTEAFF.

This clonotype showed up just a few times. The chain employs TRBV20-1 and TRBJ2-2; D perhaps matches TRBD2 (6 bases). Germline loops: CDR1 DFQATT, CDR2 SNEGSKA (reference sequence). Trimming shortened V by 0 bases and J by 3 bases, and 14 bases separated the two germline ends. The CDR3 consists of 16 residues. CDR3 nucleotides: TGCAGTGCTAGAGATCAGGAGGGATGGGACACCGGGGAGCTGTTTTTT. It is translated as CSARDQEGWDTGELFF.

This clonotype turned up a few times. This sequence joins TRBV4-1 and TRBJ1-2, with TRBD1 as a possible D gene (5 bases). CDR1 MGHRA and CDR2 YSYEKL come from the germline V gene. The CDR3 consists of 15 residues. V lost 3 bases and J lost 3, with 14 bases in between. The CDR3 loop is CASSHPGVSDYGYTF. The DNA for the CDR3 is TGCGCCAGCAGCCATCCGGGGGTGTCGGACTATGGCTACACCTTC.

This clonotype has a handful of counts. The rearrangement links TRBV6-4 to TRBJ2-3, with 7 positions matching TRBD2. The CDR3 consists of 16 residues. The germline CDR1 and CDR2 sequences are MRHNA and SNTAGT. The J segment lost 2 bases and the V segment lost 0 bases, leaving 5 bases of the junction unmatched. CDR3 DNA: TGTGCCAGCAGTGACTCTCCAAGCGGGAACACAGATACGCAGTATTTT. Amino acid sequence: CASSDSPSGNTDTQYF.